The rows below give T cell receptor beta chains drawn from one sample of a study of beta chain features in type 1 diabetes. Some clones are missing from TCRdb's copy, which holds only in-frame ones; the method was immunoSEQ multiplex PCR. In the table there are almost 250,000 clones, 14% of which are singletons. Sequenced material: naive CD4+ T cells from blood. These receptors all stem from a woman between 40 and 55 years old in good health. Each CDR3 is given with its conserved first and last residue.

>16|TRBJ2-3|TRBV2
CASSERQGLRTDTQYF
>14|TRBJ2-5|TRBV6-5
CASTILQGSETQYF
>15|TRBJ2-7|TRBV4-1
CASSQGSGGNYEQYF
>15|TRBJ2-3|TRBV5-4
CASSLRGGSTDTQYF
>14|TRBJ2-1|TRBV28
CASRRQRSYNEQFF
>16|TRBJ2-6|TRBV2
CASSMTGGSGANVLTF
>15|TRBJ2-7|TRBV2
CASRTSGVNRYEQYF
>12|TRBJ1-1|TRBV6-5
CASAGGQFEAFF
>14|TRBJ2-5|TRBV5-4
CASTRGSRQETQYF
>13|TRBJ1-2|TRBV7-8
CASSFDGNYGYTF
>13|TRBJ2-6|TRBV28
CASSPGGAYVLTF
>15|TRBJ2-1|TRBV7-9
CASSLARGTNNEQFF
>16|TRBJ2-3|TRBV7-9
CASSSLAGGGLDTQYF
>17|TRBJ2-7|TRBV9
CASSVEASSSYPYEQYF
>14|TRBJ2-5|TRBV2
CASSQDSLAETQYF